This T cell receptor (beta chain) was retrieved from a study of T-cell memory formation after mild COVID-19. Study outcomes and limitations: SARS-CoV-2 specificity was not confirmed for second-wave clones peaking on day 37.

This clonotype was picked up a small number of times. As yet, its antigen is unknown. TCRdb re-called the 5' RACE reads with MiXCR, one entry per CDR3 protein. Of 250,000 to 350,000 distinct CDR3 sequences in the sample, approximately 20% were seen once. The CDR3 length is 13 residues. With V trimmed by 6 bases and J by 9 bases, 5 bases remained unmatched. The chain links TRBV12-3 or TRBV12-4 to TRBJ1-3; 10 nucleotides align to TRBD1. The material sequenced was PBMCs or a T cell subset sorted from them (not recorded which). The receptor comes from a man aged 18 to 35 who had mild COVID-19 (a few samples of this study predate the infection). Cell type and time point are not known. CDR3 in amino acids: CASRWTGGTTIYF. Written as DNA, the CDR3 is TGTGCCAGCAGGTGGACAGGGGGTACCACCATATATTTT.